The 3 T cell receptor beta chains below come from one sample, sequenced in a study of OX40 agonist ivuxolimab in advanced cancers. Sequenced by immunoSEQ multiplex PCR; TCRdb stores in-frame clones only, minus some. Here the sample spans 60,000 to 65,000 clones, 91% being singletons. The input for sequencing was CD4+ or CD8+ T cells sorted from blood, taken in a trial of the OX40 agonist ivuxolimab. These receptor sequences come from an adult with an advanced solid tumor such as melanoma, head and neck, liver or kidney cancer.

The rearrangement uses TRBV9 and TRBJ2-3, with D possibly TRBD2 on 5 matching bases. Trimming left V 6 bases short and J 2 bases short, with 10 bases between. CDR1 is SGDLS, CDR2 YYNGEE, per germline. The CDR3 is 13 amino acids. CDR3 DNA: TGTGCCAGCATGAGAGCGGTCACAGATACGCAGTATTTT. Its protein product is CASMRAVTDTQYF.

CDR3 sequence reads: CASSQDPGHGYTF. The CDR3 DNA reads as TGTGCCAGCAGCCAAGATCCGGGACATGGCTACACCTTC. V usage is TRBV14 and J usage is TRBJ1-2, with a tentative D call TRBD1 (5 bases). CDR1 is SGHDN, CDR2 FVKESK, per germline. Trimming took 0 bases from V and 6 from J, leaving 8 bases between them. This CDR3 contains 13 residues.

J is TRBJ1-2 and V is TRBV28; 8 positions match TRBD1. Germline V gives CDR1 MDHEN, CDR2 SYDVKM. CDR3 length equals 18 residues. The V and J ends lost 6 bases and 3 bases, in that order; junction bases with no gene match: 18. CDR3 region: CASSRPNPGQGADYGYTF. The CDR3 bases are TGTGCCAGCAGCCGACCGAACCCCGGACAGGGAGCGGACTATGGCTACACCTTC.